This T cell receptor (beta chain) was sequenced for a study of blood T cell repertoires in COVID-19. Overall study: Samples came from the United States, Italy and Spain, spanning acute and convalescent COVID-19.

From germline, CDR1 is KGHDR and CDR2 SFDVKD. The CDR3 runs 13 residues. Trimming took 3 bases from V and 8 from J, leaving 12 bases between them. Recovered participants had two consecutive negative NP/OP PCR tests, healthcare professional clearance, or symptom resolution. The data were produced by immunoSEQ multiplex PCR, yet TCRdb's version contains in-frame clones alone and is incomplete. The sample consists of roughly 280,000 clones, about nine tenths of them appearing once. Sequenced: PBMCs or T cells enriched from blood (not recorded which). The TCR originated in a woman between 50 and 59 years old who had recovered from COVID-19. The V call is TRBV24-1, the J call TRBJ1-2; perhaps TRBD1 as D (6 bases). The CDR3 is CATSDTDSWGYTF. The DNA for the CDR3 is TGTGCCACCAGTGATACGGACAGTTGGGGCTACACCTTC.